At least ten counts were recorded for the clone carrying this TCR beta chain. Trimming left V 6 bases short and J 4 bases short, with 18 bases between. The CDR3 has 15 residues. The germline gives CDR1 LGHDT, CDR2 YNNKEL (reference sequence). These data come from a study of identical twins. One entry per CDR3 protein, called by TCRdb with MiXCR from the 5' RACE reads. The table includes approximately 600,000 distinct CDR3 sequences, 7.1% detected once. The same data also contributed to another study, on yellow fever vaccine responses in identical twins.

The receptor's source is a woman aged 18 to 35 in good health. The chain is built from TRBV3-1 and TRBJ1-1, with no clear D. Material for sequencing was PBMCs. The CDR3 DNA sequence: TGTGCCAGCAGGGAAGGGTCCGGGGATGGCACTGAAGCTTTCTTT. It specifies CASREGSGDGTEAFF.